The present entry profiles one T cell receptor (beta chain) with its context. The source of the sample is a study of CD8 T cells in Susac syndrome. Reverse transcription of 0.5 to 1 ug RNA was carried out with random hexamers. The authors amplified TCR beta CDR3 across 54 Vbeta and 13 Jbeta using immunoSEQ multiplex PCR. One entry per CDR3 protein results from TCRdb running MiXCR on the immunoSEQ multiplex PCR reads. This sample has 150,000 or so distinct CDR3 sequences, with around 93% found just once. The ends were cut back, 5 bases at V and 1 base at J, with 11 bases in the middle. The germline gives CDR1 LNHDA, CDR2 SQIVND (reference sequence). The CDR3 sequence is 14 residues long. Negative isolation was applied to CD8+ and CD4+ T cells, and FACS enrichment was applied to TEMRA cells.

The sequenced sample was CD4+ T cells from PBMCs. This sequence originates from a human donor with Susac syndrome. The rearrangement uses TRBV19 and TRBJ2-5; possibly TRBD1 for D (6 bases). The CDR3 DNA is TGTGCCAGTAGTTTCACAGGGAGCCAAGAGACCCAGTACTTC. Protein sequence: CASSFTGSQETQYF.